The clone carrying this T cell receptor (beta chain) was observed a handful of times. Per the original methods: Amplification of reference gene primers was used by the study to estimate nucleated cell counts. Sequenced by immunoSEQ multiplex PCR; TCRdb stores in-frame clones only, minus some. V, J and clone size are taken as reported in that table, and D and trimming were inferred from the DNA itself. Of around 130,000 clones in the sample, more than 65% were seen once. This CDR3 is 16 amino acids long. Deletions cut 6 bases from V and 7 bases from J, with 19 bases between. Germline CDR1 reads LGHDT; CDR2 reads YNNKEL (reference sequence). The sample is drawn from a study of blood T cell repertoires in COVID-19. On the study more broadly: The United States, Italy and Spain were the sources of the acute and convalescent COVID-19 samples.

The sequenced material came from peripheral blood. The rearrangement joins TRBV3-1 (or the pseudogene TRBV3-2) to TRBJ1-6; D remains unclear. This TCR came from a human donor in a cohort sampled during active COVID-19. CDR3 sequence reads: CASREAAAIKNSPLHF. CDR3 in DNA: TGTGCCAGCAGGGAGGCGGCGGCCATCAAAAATTCACCCCTCCACTTT.